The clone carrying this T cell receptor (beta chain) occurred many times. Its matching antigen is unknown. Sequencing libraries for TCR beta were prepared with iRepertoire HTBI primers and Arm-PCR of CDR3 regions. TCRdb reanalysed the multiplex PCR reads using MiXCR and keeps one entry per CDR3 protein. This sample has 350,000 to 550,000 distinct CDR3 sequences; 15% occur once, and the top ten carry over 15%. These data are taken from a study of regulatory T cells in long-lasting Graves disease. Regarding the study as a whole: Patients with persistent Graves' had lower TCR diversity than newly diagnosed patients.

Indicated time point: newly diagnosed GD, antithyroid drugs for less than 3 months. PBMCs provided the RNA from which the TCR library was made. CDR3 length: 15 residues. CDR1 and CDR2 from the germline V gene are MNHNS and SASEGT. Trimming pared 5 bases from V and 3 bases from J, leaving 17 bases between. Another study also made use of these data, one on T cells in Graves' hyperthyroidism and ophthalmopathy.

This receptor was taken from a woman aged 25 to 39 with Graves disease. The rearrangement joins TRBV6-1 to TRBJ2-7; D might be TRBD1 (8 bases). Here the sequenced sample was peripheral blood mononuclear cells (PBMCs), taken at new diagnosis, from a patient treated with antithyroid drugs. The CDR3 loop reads CASSTGGQENYEQYF. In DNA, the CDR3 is TGTGCCAGCAGTACGGGGGGACAGGAAAACTACGAGCAGTACTTC.